This passage covers 9 T cell receptor beta chains from one sample sequenced in a study of cytomegalovirus exposure and HLA in healthy donors (dated by TCRdb to about 2017). Receptor libraries were prepared by the immunoSEQ multiplex PCR assay. The multiplex PCR relied on a mix of 60 forward primers for TCR Vbeta segments and 13 reverse primers for TCR Jbeta segments. This is the immuneACCESS table as TCRdb keeps it, with only in-frame sequences that have V and J called. A part of the clones is gone; compared with another copy, unresolved V genes explain less than half, and the rest is unexplained. In all, the sample holds over 100,000 clones, and approximately 79% of those were seen once. Under 5.5% of the sample lies in the top ten. Specimen: PBMCs. All receptors come from a man in his fifties in good health and CMV-seropositive.

This clone has a single count. Written as DNA, the CDR3 is TGTGCCAGCAGCCCCCGACAGGGACGATCGAACACTGAAGCTTTCTTT. This encodes CASSPRQGRSNTEAFF. The chain couples TRBV7-6 to TRBJ1-1; 7 bases fit TRBD1. The CDR3 loop spans 16 amino acids. Trimming cost V 5 bases and J 1 base; bases outside gene matches: 10. Germline-derived CDR1 and CDR2 are SGHVS and FNYEAQ.

The chain links TRBV10-3 to TRBJ2-7; 8 bases agree with TRBD1. The germline gives CDR1 ENHRY, CDR2 SYGVKD. CDR3 length equals 14 residues. J was trimmed by 0 bases and V by 6 bases; bases with no gene match: 4. The CDR3 DNA reads as TGTGCCATCAGCTTGGACAGGGACTCCTACGAGCAGTACTTC. It codes for CAISLDRDSYEQYF.

The genes are TRBV18 and TRBJ2-7; 8 bases are a match to TRBD1. The CDR3 runs to 15 residues. Germline V gives CDR1 KGHSH, CDR2 LQKENI. The V and J ends lost 3 bases and 5 bases, in that order; junction bases with no gene match: 9. The CDR3 DNA reads TGTGCCAGCTCACCCACGAGGACAGGGATCGACGAGCAGTACTTC. This sequence encodes CASSPTRTGIDEQYF.

J is TRBJ1-2 and V is TRBV10-1; 11 positions agree with TRBD1. Germline CDR1 is WNHNN and CDR2 is SYGVQD (reference sequence). The trim removed 5 bases at V and 4 bases at J, leaving 6 bases unmatched. The CDR3 totals 15 residues. In DNA form, the CDR3 reads TGCGCCAGCAGTACCGGGACAGGGGGTTTCTATGGCTACACCTTC. Its translation: CASSTGTGGFYGYTF.

This clone has only a few counts. The rearrangement uses TRBV7-9 and TRBJ2-5; 13 bases match TRBD2. The J segment lost 3 bases and the V segment lost 0 bases, leaving 4 bases of the junction unmatched. Looked up from germline, CDR1 is SEHNR and CDR2 is FQNEAQ (reference sequence). This CDR3 has 17 residues. CDR3 sequence: CASSLAPTSGGKETQYF. CDR3 nucleotides: TGTGCCAGCAGCTTAGCCCCGACTAGCGGGGGGAAAGAGACCCAGTACTTC.

This chain links TRBV18 with TRBJ2-6; 11 nucleotides match TRBD2. CDR3 length equals 19 residues. Germline CDR1 is KGHSH and CDR2 is LQKENI. J lost 0 bases, V lost 4 bases, and 8 bases had no gene match. CDR3 coding DNA: TGTGCCAGCTCACTTTTTGTACTAGCGGGGGACTCTGGGGCCAACGTCCTGACTTTC. Its protein is CASSLFVLAGDSGANVLTF.

The CDR3 coding sequence is TGCGCCAGCAGCGTACTCCGGGACAGGGGAGTATCCGGGGAGCTGTTTTTT. Translation: CASSVLRDRGVSGELFF. The chain combines TRBV5-1 with TRBJ2-2, with 10 positions matching TRBD1. V gave up 4 bases and J gave up 6 bases; unmatched junction bases: 12. The V gene's germline CDR1 is SGHRS and CDR2 YFSETQ. The length of the CDR3 is 17 residues.

This clone was seen a handful of times. The rearrangement uses TRBV28 and TRBJ2-7; D may be TRBD1 (6 bases). CDR1 is MDHEN and CDR2 is SYDVKM in the germline V gene. The CDR3 length is 12 residues. V was cut by 8 bases and J by 6 bases, with 14 bases left in between. The CDR3 here is CASEQGRGEQYF. The CDR3 DNA is TGTGCCAGCGAGCAGGGGCGCGGCGAGCAGTACTTC.

There are a few counts of this clone. CDR3 region: CASSSGLEHGELFF. The CDR3 bases are TGTGCCAGCAGCTCCGGACTAGAGCACGGGGAGCTGTTTTTT. This chain links TRBV5-4 with TRBJ2-2, with 7 positions matching TRBD2. Losses at the gene ends were 3 bases for V and 7 bases for J; bases not matched to a gene: 6. Germline-derived CDR1 and CDR2 are SGHNT and YYREEE (reference sequence). The CDR3 runs to 14 residues.